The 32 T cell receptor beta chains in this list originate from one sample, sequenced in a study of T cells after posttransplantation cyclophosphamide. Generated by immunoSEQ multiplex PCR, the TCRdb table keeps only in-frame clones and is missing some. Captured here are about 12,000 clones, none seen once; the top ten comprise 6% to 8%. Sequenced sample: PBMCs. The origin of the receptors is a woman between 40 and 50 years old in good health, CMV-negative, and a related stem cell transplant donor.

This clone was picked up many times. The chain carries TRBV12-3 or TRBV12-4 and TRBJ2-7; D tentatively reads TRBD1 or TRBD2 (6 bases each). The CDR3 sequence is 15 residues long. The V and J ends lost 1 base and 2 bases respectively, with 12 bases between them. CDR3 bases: TGTGCCAGCAGTTTAGGCCAGGGGAGGACCTACGAGCAGTACTTC. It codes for CASSLGQGRTYEQYF.

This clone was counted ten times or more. The CDR3 reads CASSYAPDSSTGELFF. The DNA for the CDR3 is TGTGCCAGCAGTTACGCTCCCGACAGTTCCACCGGGGAGCTGTTTTTT. The chain uses TRBV6-5 and TRBJ2-2, with D maybe TRBD1 (5 bases). CDR3 length: 16 amino acids. Germline V lookup: CDR1 MNHEY, CDR2 SVGAGI. The V end was cut by 2 bases, the J end by 4 bases, with 14 bases between.

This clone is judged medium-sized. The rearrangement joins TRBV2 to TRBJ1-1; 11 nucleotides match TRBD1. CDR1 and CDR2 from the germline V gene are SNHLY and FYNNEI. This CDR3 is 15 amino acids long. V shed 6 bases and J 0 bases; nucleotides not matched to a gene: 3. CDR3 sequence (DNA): TGTGCCAGCAGCGGGACAGGGGGAATGAACACTGAAGCTTTCTTT. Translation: CASSGTGGMNTEAFF.

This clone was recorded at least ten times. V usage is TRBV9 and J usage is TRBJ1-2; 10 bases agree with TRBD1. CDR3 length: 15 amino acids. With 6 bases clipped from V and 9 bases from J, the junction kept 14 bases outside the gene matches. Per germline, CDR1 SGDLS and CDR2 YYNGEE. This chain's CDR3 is CASTQGQGTRYRYTF. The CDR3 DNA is TGTGCCAGCACTCAGGGACAGGGGACGCGATACCGCTACACCTTC.

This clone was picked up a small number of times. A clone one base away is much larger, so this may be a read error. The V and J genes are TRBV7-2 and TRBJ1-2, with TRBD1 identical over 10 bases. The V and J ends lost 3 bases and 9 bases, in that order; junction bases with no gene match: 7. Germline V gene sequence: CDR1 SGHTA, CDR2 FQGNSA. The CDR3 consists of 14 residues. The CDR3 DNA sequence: TGTGCCAGCAGCTTCCGGGACAGGGGAAATCGCTACACCTTC. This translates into CASSFRDRGNRYTF.

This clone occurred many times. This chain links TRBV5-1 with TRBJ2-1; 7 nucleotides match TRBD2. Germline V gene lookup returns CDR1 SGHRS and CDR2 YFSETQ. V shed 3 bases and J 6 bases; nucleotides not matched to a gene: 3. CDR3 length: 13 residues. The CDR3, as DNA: TGCGCCAGCAGCTGGGGGGGGGTCAATGAGCAGTTCTTC. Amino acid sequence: CASSWGGVNEQFF. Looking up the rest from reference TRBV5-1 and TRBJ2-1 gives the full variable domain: KAGVTQTPRYLIKTRGQQVTLSCSPISGHRSVSWYQQTPGQGLQFLFEYFSETQRNKGNFPGRFSGRQFSNSRSEMNVSTLELGDSALYLCASSWGGVNEQFFGPGTRLTVL.

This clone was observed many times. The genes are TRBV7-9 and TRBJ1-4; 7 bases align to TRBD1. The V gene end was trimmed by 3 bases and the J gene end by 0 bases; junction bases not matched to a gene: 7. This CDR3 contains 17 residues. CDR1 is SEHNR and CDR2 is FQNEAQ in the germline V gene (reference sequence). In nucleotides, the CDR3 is TGTGCCAGCAGCTTCGGGACAGACTTAACAACTAATGAAAAACTGTTTTTT. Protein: CASSFGTDLTTNEKLFF.

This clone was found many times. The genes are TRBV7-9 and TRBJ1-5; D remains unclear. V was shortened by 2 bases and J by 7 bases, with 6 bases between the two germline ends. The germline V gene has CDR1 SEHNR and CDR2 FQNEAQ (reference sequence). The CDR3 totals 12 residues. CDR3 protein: CASSLYMQPQHF. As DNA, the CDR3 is TGTGCCAGCAGCTTATATATGCAGCCCCAGCATTTT.

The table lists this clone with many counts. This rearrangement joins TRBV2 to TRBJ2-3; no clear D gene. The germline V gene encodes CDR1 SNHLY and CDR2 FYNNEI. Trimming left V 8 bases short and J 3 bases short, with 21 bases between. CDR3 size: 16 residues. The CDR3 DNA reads TGTGCCAGCTCTAGGCGCCACCTATTGAGTACAGATACGCAGTATTTT. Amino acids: CASSRRHLLSTDTQYF.

The CDR3 DNA follows: TGTGCCAGCAGCGAAAGGCCCCCCGCGGGGGCCCGGGGAGAGACCCAGTACTTC. This encodes CASSERPPAGARGETQYF. This chain connects TRBV4-2 to TRBJ2-5; D may be TRBD2 (7 bases). The CDR3 runs 18 residues. V lost 5 bases, J lost 4 bases, and 26 bases lay in between. The germline V gene encodes CDR1 LGHNA and CDR2 YNFKEQ.

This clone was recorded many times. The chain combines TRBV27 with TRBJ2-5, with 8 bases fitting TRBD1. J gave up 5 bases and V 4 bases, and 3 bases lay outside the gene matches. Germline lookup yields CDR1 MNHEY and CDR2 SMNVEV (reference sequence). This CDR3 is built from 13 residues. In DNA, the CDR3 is TGTGCCAGCAGTTCCAGGGGGCGGGAGACCCAGTACTTC. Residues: CASSSRGRETQYF.

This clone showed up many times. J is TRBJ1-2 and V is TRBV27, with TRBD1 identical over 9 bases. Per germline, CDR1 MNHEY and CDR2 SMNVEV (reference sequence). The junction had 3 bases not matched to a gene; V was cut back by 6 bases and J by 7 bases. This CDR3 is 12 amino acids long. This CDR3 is CASSTGGSGYTF. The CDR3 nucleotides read TGTGCCAGCAGCACAGGGGGCTCTGGCTACACCTTC.

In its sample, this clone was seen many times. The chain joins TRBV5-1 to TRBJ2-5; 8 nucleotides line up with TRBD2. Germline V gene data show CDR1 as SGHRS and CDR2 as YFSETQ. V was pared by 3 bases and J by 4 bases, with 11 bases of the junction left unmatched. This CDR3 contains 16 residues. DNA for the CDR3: TGCGCCAGCAGCTCAGGACTAGCCCTTGTTTCAGAGACCCAGTACTTC. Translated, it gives CASSSGLALVSETQYF.

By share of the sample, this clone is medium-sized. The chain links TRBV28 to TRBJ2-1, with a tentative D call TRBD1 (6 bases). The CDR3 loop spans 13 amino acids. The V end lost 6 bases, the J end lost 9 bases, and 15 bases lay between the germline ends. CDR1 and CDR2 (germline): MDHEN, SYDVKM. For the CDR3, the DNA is TGTGCCAGCAGCCTCTACAGGGAGACTGAGCAGTTCTTC. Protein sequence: CASSLYRETEQFF.

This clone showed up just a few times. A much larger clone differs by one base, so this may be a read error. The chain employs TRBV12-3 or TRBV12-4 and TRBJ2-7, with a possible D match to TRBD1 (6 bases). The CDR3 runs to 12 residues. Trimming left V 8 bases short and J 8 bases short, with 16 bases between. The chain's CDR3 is CASGTFIHQQYF. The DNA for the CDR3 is TGTGCCAGCGGGACATTCATCCACCAGCAGTACTTC.

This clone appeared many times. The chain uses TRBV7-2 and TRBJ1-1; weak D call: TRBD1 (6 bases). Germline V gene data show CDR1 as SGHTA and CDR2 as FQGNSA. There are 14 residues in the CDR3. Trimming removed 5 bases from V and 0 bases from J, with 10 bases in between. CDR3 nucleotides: TGTGCCAGCAGCCGTGGACAGATGAACACTGAAGCTTTCTTT. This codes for CASSRGQMNTEAFF.

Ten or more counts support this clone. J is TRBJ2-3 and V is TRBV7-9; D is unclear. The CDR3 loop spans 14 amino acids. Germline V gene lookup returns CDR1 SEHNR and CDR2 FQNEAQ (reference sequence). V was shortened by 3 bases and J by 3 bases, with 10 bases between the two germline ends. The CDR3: CASSFQTLTDTQYF. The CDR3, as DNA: TGTGCCAGCAGCTTTCAAACTCTAACAGATACGCAGTATTTT.

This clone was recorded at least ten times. CDR3 nucleotide sequence: TGTGCCATCAGCCCTAGCGGGGGGGCCCAAGAGACCCAGTACTTC. This gives the protein CAISPSGGAQETQYF. The chain uses TRBV10-3 and TRBJ2-5; 12 bases agree with TRBD2. V shed 6 bases, J shed 1 base, and the junction held 3 bases outside the gene matches. This CDR3 comprises 15 residues. Germline CDR1 ENHRY, CDR2 SYGVKD.

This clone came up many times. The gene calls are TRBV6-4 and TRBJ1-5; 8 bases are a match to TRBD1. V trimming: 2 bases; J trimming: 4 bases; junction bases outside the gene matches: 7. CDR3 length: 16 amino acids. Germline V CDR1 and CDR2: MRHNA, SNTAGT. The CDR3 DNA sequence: TGTGCCAGCAGTGACCCCCTGGACAGGGAGAATCAGCCCCAGCATTTT. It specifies CASSDPLDRENQPQHF.

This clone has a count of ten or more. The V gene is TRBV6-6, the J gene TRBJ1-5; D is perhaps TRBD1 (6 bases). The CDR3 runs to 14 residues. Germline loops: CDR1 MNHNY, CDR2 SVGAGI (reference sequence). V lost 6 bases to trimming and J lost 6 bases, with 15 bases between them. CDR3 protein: CASSPQGSPQPQHF. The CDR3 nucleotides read TGTGCCAGCAGCCCTCAGGGGAGTCCTCAGCCCCAGCATTTT.

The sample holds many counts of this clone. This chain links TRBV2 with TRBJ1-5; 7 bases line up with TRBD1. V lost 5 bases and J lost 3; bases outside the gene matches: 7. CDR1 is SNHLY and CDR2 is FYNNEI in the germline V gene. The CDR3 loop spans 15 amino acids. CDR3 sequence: CASSRQGGHNQPQHF. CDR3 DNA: TGTGCCAGCAGTCGACAGGGTGGACACAATCAGCCCCAGCATTTT.

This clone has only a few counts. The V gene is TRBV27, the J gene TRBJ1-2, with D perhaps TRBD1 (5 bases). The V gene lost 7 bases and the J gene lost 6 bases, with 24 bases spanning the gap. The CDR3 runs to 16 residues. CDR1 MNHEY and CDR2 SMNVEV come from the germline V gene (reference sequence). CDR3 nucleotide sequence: TGTGCCAGCACCAATTTCAGGGAAGGGGCCGGGCATGGCTACACCTTC. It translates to CASTNFREGAGHGYTF.

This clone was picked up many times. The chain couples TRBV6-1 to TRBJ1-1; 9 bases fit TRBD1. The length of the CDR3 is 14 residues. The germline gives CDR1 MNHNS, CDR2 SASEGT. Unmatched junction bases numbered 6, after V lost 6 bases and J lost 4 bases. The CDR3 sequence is CASSPPTGGTEAFF. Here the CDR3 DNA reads TGTGCCAGCAGCCCCCCGACAGGGGGCACTGAAGCTTTCTTT.

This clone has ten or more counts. CDR3 in DNA: TGTGCCAGCAGCTTAGGGCCCGGGACAGGAGACTACGAGCAGTACTTC. This gives the protein CASSLGPGTGDYEQYF. This sequence joins TRBV5-4 and TRBJ2-7, with TRBD1 identical over 8 bases. V trimming: 2 bases; J trimming: 3 bases; junction bases outside the gene matches: 10. The CDR3 consists of 16 residues. Germline CDR1 reads SGHNT; CDR2 reads YYREEE (reference sequence).

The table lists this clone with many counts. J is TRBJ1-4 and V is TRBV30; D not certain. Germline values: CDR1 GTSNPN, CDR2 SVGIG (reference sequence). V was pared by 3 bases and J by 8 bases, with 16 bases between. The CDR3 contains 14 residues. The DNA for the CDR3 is TGTGCCTGGAGGGGCCACGAGGGTCTCGAAAAACTGTTTTTT. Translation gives CAWRGHEGLEKLFF.

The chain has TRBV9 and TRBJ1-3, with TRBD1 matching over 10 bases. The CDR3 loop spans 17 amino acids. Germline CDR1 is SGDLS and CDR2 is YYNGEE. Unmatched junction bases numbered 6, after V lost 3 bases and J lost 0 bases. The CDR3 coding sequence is TGTGCCAGCAGCGCCCGGGACAGGGGTTTCTCTGGAAACACCATATATTTT. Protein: CASSARDRGFSGNTIYF.

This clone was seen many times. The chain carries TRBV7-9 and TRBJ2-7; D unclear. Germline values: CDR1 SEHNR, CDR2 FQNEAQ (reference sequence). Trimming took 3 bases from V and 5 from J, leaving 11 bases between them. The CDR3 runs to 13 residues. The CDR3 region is CASSFSLSDEQYF. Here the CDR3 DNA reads TGTGCCAGCAGCTTTTCCCTTTCTGACGAGCAGTACTTC.

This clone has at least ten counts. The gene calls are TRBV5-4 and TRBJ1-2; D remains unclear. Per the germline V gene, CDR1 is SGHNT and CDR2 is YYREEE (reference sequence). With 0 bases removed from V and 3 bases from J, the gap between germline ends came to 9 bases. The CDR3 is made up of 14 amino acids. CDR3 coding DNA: TGTGCCAGCAGCTTGGGGTCCGGGGACTATGGCTACACCTTC. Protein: CASSLGSGDYGYTF.

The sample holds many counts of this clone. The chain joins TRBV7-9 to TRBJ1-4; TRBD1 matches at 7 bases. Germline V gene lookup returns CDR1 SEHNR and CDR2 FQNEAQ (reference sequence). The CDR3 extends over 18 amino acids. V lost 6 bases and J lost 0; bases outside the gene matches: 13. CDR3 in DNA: TGTGCCAGCAGTCCGGGACAGCTCCTTTTTGCAACTAATGAAAAACTGTTTTTT. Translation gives CASSPGQLLFATNEKLFF. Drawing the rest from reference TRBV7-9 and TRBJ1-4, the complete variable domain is DTGVSQNPRHKITKRGQNVTFRCDPISEHNRLYWYRQTLGQGPEFLTYFQNEAQLEKSRLLSDRFSAERPKGSFSTLEIQRTEQGDSAMYLCASSPGQLLFATNEKLFFGSGTQLSVL.

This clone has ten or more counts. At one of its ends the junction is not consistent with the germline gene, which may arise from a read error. CDR3 sequence (DNA): TGTGCCAGCAATATAGGGTCGAAAACCGGGGAGCTGTTTTTT. Amino acid sequence: CASNIGSKTGELFF. V gene TRBV6-1 combines with J gene TRBJ2-2, with unresolved D. There are 14 residues in the CDR3. Per the germline V gene, CDR1 is MNHNS and CDR2 is SASEGT.

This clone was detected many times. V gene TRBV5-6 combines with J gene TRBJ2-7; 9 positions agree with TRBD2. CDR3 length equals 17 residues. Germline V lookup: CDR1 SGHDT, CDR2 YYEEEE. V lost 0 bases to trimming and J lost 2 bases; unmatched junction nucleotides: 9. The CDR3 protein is CASSLAVWAGGTYEQYF. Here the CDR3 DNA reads TGTGCCAGCAGCTTGGCCGTTTGGGCGGGAGGGACCTACGAGCAGTACTTC. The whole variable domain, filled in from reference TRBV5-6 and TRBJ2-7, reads DAGVTQSPTHLIKTRGQQVTLRCSPKSGHDTVSWYQQALGQGPQFIFQYYEEEERQRGNFPDRFSGHQFPNYSSELNVNALLLGDSALYLCASSLAVWAGGTYEQYFGPGTRLTVT.

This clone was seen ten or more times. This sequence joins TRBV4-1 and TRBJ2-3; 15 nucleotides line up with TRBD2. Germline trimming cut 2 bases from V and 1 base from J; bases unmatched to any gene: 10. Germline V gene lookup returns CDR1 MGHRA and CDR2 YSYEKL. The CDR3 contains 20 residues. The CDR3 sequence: CASSQLFGLAGGPRTDTQYF. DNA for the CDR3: TGCGCCAGCAGCCAATTATTCGGACTAGCGGGGGGGCCGCGCACAGATACGCAGTATTTT.